This T cell receptor beta chain was identified in a study of cytomegalovirus exposure and HLA in healthy donors. The assay was immunoSEQ multiplex PCR, and TCRdb's table has in-frame clones only and misses some. This sample has around 130,000 clones, with about nine tenths found just once. Study-wide results and caveats: The study put 150 to 200 TCR beta chains on its list as cytomegalovirus-associated. One later analysis, an examination of the 120 or so validation repertoires, found that first-cohort TCR clusters tended to co-occur in them. Rarity characterized most TCR sequences, yet some public TCRs appeared in many donors.

A remark on this clone: The target antigen is unknown.

This CDR3 spans 16 amino acids. V was pared by 2 bases and J by 1 base, with 13 bases between. CDR1 MNHNY and CDR2 SVGAGI come from the germline V gene (reference sequence). The TCR comes from a man younger than 45 in good health and CMV-seronegative. The chain recombines TRBV6-6 with TRBJ2-3, with TRBD2 as a possible D gene (6 bases). The source material was PBMCs. The CDR3 sequence: CASSYPGRPRTDTQYF. CDR3 nucleotide sequence: TGTGCCAGCAGTTACCCGGGGAGGCCCCGCACAGATACGCAGTATTTT.